Here is one T cell receptor beta chain with its context. Its matching antigen is unknown. This sample was taken from a study of T cell responses to AZD1222 COVID-19 vaccine. Notes on the study in general: Donor demographics were predominantly white British with a female majority; clonal diversity may be underestimated.

The CDR3 covers 14 residues. The germline gives CDR1 SGHRS, CDR2 YFSETQ. V was cut by 0 bases and J by 4 bases, with 8 bases left in between. TCRdb keeps only in-frame clones here, not all; method: immunoSEQ multiplex PCR. The profile shows over 150,000 clones, roughly 90% of them singletons. The origin of this receptor is an adult in good health. The starting material was peripheral blood, obtained on day 0 of AZD1222 vaccination. The gene calls are TRBV5-1 and TRBJ2-1; D gene unclear. Here the CDR3 DNA reads TGCGCCAGCAGCTTGGGGGTGGGGTACAATGAGCAGTTCTTC. Residues: CASSLGVGYNEQFF.